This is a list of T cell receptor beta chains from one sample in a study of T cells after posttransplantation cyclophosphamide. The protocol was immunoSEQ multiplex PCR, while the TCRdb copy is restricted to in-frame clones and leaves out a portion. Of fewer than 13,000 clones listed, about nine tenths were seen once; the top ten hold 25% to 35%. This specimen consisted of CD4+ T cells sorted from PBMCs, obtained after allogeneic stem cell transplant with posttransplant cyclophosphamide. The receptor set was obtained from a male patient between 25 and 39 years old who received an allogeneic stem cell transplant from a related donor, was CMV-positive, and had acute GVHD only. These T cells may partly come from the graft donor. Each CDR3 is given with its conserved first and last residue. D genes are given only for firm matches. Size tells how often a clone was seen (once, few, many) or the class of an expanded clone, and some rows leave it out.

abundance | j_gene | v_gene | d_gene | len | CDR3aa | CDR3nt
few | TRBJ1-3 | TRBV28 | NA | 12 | CASTRGAGLSFF | TGTGCCAGCACCCGGGGGGCAGGTTTGTCGTTTTTT
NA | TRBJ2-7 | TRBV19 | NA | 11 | CASSIADEQYF | TGTGCCAGTAGTATAGCGGACGAGCAGTACTTC
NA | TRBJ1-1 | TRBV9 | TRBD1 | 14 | CASSKGQVNTEAFF | TGTGCCAGCAGCAAAGGACAGGTGAACACTGAAGCTTTCTTT
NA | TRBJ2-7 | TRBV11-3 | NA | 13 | CASSLGQLGEQYF | TGTGCCAGCAGCCTAGGACAGCTCGGCGAGCAGTACTTC
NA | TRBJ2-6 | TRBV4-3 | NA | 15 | CASRRGDSGANVLTF | TGCGCCAGCAGGCGTGGTGACTCTGGGGCCAACGTCCTGACTTTC
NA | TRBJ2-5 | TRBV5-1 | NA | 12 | CASSIRGETQYF | TGCGCCAGCAGCATACGCGGGGAGACCCAGTACTTC
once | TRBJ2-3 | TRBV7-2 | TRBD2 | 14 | CASSFGTSGDLQYF | TGTGCCAGCAGCTTCGGTACTAGCGGGGATTTGCAGTATTTT
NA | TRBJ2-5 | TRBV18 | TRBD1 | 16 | CASSPGTGTMHRTQYF | TGTGCCAGCTCACCCGGGACAGGGACGATGCACAGGACCCAGTACTTC
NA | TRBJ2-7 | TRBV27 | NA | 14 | CASSPQGFSYEQYF | TGTGCCAGCAGTCCCCAGGGCTTCTCCTACGAGCAGTACTTC
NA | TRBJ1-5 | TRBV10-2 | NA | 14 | CASSATVWNQPQHF | TGCGCCAGCAGTGCGACAGTCTGGAATCAGCCCCAGCATTTC
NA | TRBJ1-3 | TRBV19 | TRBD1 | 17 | CASSIIAETGSGNTIYF | TGTGCCAGTAGTATCATCGCCGAGACAGGGTCCGGAAACACCATATATTTT
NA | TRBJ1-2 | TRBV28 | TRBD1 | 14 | CASSIQGLSYGYTF | TGTGCCAGCAGTATACAGGGGCTGAGCTATGGCTACACCTTC
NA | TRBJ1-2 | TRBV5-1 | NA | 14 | CASSFSVQFPHYTF | TGCGCCAGCAGCTTCAGTGTACAGTTTCCCCACTACACCTTC
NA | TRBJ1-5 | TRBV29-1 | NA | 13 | CSVGGNSNQPQHF | TGCAGCGTTGGTGGCAATAGCAATCAGCCCCAGCATTTT
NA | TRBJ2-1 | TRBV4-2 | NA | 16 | CASSQEAGTYSNEQFF | TGTGCCAGCAGCCAAGAGGCCGGGACATACTCCAATGAGCAGTTCTTC
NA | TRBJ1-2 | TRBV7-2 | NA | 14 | CASSLQGTNYGYTF | TGTGCCAGCAGTTTACAGGGTACTAACTATGGCTACACCTTC
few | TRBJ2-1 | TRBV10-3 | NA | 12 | CAISDPNNEQFF | TGTGCCATCAGTGACCCAAATAATGAGCAGTTCTTC
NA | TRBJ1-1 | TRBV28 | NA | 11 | CASSLLTEAFF | TGTGCCAGCAGTTTACTTACTGAAGCTTTCTTT
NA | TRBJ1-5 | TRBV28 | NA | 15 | CASSYDSYSNQPQHF | TGTGCCAGCAGTTATGACAGCTATAGCAATCAGCCCCAGCATTTT
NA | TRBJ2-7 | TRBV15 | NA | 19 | CATSRDLPGGGAFTYEQYF | TGTGCCACCAGCAGAGATCTTCCCGGTGGAGGGGCCTTCACCTACGAGCAGTACTTC
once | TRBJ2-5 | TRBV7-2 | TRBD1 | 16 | CASSLVFGQGMKTQYF | TGTGCCAGCAGCTTAGTCTTTGGACAGGGTATGAAGACCCAGTACTTC
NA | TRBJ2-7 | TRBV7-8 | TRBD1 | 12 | CASSLASTGSDF | TGTGCCAGCAGCTTAGCGTCGACAGGGTCAGACTTC
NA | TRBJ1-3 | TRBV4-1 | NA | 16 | CASSQAPVLSGNTIYF | TGCGCCAGCAGCCAAGCCCCGGTTCTCTCTGGAAACACCATATATTTT
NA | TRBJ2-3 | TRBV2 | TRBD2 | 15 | CASRRLAGVQDTQYF | TGTGCCAGCCGCAGACTAGCGGGGGTTCAAGATACGCAGTATTTT
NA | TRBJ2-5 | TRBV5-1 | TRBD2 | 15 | CASSFPSGGRETQYF | TGCGCCAGCAGCTTCCCTAGCGGGGGGCGTGAGACCCAGTACTTC
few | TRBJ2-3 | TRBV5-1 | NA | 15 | CASNSRAGGTDTQYF | TGCGCCAGCAACTCAAGGGCAGGGGGCACAGATACGCAGTATTTT
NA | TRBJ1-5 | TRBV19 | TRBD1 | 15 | CASSNWAGGNQPQHF | TGTGCCAGTAGTAACTGGGCAGGGGGTAATCAGCCCCAGCATTTT
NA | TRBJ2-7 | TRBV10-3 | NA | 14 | CAISSGQGIYEQYF | TGTGCCATCAGCTCCGGTCAGGGGATCTACGAGCAGTACTTC
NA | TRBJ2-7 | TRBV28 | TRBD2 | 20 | CASSLKRTSGGVTQSYEQYF | TGTGCCAGCAGTTTGAAACGGACTAGCGGGGGTGTCACCCAATCCTACGAGCAGTACTTC
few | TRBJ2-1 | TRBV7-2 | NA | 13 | CASSLANSNEQFF | TGTGCCAGCAGCTTAGCGAATAGCAATGAGCAGTTCTTC
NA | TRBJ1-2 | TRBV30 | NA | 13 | CAWSPRGSGGYTF | TGTGCCTGGAGTCCCCGGGGGAGTGGGGGCTACACCTTC
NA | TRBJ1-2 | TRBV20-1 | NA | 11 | CSAPGLGGYTF | TGCAGTGCCCCAGGGTTAGGTGGCTACACCTTC
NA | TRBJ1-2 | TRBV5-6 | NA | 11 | CASSLGEGYTF | TGTGCCAGCAGCTTAGGAGAAGGCTACACCTTC
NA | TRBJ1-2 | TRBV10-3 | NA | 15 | CAISETGQRSYGYTF | TGTGCCATCAGTGAGACTGGACAGCGCTCTTATGGCTACACCTTC
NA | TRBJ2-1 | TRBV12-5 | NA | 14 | CASGSPDSYNEQFF | TGTGCTAGTGGTTCACCGGACAGCTACAATGAGCAGTTCTTC
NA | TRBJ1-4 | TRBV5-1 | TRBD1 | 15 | CASRGQGASNEKLFF | TGCGCCAGCAGAGGACAGGGGGCTTCTAATGAAAAACTGTTTTTT
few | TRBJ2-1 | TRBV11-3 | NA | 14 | CASSLGGVADEQFF | TGTGCCAGCAGCTTAGGCGGAGTTGCGGATGAGCAGTTCTTC
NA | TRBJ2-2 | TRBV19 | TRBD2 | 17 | CASSIVGGTSGAGELFF | TGTGCCAGTAGTATAGTTGGTGGGACTAGCGGGGCCGGGGAGCTGTTTTTT
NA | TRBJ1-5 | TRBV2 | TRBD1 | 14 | CASSLDRGNQPQHF | TGTGCCAGCAGTTTGGACAGGGGCAATCAGCCCCAGCATTTT
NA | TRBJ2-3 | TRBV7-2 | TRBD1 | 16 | CASREGAYISTDTQYF | TGTGCCAGCCGCGAGGGGGCTTACATTAGCACAGATACGCAGTATTTT
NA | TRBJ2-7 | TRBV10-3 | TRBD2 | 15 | CAISGLAGGSYEQYF | TGTGCCATCAGCGGACTAGCGGGTGGCTCCTACGAGCAGTACTTC
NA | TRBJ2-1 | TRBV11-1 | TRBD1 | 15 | CASSSWDRGPNEQFF | TGTGCCAGCAGCTCCTGGGACAGGGGGCCGAATGAGCAGTTCTTC
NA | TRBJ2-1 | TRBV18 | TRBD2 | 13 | CASSTGTSGEQFF | TGTGCCAGCTCAACCGGGACTAGCGGTGAGCAGTTCTTC
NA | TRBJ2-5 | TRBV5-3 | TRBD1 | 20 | CARSSHRDRVISASGETQHF | TGTGCCAGAAGTTCCCACCGGGACAGGGTGATTTCGGCTTCCGGGGAGACCCAGCACTTC
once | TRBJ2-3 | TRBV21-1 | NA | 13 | CASGGGRTDTQYF | TGTGCCAGCGGCGGGGGCCGCACAGATACGCAGTATTTT
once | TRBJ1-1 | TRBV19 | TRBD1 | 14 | CASSRRGRDTEAFF | TGTGCCAGTAGTCGTAGGGGGCGAGACACTGAAGCTTTCTTT
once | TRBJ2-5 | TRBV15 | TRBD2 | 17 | CATSRGLAGGRWETQYF | TGTGCCACCAGCAGAGGACTAGCGGGGGGCCGATGGGAGACCCAGTACTTC
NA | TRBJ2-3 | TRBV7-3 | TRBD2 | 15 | CASSSGLAGKNTQYF | TGTGCCAGCAGCTCGGGACTAGCGGGGAAGAATACGCAGTATTTT
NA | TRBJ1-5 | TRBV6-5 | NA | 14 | CASRPGGTNQPQHF | TGTGCCAGCAGACCCGGGGGGACCAATCAGCCCCAGCATTTT
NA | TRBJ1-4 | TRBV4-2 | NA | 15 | CASSLRTENNEKLFF | TGTGCCAGCAGCCTTCGGACAGAGAACAATGAAAAACTGTTTTTT
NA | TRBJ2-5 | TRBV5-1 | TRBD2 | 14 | CASRGLAGGETQYF | TGCGCCAGCAGAGGACTAGCGGGGGGAGAGACCCAGTACTTC
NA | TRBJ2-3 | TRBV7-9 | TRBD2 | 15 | CASSLLAGGLDTQYF | TGTGCCAGCAGCTTACTAGCGGGGGGGCTGGATACGCAGTATTTT
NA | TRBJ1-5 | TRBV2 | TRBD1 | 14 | CASGRQGQGQPQHF | TGTGCCAGCGGAAGACAGGGGCAAGGGCAGCCCCAGCATTTT
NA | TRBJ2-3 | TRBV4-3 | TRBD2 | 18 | CASSQVDLGLAFTDTQYF | TGCGCCAGCAGCCAAGTCGACCTGGGACTAGCTTTCACAGATACGCAGTATTTT